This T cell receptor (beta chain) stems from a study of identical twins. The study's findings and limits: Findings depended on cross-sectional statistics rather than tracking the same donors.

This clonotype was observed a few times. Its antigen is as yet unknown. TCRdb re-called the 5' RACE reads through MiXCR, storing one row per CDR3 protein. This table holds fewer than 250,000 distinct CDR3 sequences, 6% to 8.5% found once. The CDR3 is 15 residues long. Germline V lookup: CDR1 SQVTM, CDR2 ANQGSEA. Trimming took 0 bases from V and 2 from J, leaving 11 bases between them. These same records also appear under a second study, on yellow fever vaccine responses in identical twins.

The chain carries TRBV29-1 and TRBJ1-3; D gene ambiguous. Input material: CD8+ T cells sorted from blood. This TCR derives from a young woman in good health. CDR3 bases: TGCAGCGTTGAAGATGTAGTAACAGCTGGAAACACCATATATTTT. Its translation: CSVEDVVTAGNTIYF.